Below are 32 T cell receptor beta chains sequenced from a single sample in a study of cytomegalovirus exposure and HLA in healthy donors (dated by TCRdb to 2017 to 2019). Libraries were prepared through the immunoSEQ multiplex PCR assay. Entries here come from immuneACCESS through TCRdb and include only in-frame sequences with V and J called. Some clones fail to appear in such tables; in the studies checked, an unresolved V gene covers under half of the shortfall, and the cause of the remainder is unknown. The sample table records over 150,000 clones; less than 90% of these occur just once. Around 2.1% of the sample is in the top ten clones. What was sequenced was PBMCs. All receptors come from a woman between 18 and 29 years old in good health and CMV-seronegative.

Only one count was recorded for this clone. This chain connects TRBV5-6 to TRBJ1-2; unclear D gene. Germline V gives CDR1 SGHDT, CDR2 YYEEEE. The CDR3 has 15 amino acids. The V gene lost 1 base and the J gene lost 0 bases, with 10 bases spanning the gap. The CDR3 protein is CASSLRRTTNYGYTF. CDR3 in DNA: TGTGCCAGCAGCTTGAGGAGGACCACTAACTATGGCTACACCTTC.

CDR3: CASRSGLVHEQFF. The CDR3 DNA reads TGTGCCAGTAGGTCGGGACTAGTACATGAGCAGTTCTTC. The V gene is TRBV19, the J gene TRBJ2-1, with 8 bases lining up with TRBD2. Germline assignment: CDR1 LNHDA and CDR2 SQIVND (reference sequence). CDR3 length equals 13 residues. V was clipped by 6 bases and J by 8 bases; unmatched bases: 6.

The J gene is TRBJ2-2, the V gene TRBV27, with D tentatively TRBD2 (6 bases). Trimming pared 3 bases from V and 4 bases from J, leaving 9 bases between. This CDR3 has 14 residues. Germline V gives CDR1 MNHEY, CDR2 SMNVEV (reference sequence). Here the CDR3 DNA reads TGTGCCAGCAGTTTGGAGGGGATCACCGGGGAGCTGTTTTTT. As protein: CASSLEGITGELFF.

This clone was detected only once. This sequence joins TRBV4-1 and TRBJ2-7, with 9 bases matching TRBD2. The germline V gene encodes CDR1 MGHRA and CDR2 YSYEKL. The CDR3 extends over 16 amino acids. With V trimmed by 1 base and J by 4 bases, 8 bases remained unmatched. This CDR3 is CASSQVYSGRDYEQYF. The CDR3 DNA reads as TGCGCCAGCAGCCAAGTGTATAGCGGGAGAGATTACGAGCAGTACTTC.

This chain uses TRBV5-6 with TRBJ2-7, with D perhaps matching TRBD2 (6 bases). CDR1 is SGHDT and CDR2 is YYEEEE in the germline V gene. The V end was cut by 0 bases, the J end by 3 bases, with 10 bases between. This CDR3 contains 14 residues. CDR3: CASSLDGSGYEQYF. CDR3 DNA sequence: TGTGCCAGCAGCTTGGACGGGAGTGGCTACGAGCAGTACTTC.

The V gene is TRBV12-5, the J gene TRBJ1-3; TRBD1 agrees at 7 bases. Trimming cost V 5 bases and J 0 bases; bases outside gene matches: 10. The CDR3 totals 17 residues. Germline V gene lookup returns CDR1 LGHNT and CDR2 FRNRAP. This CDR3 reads CASGPRRPGGSGNTIYF. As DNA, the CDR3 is TGTGCTAGTGGTCCCCGACGACCAGGGGGCTCTGGAAACACCATATATTTT. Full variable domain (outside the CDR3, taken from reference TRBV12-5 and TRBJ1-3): DARVTQTPRHKVTEMGQEVTMRCQPILGHNTVFWYRQTMMQGLELLAYFRNRAPLDDSGMPKDRFSAEMPDATLATLKIQPSEPRDSAVYFCASGPRRPGGSGNTIYFGEGSWLTVV.

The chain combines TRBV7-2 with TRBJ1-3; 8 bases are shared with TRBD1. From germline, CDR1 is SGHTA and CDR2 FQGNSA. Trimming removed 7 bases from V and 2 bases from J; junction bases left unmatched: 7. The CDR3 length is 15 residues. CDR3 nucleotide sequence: TGTGCCAGCAATCCGAAACAGGGGGCTGGAAACACCATATATTTT. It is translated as CASNPKQGAGNTIYF.

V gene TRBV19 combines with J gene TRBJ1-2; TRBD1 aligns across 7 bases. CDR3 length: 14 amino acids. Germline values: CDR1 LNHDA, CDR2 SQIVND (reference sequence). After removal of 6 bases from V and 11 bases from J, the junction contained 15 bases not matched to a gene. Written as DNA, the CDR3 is TGTGCCAGTAGCCCCCTGTTCACCGGGACAGAGTACACCTTC. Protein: CASSPLFTGTEYTF.

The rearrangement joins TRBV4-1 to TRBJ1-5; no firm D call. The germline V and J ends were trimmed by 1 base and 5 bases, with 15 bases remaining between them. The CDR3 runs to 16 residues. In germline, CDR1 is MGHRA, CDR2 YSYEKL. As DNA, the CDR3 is TGCGCCAGCAGCCAAGGGGCAGGACCGGGGTATCAGCCCCAGCATTTT. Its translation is CASSQGAGPGYQPQHF.

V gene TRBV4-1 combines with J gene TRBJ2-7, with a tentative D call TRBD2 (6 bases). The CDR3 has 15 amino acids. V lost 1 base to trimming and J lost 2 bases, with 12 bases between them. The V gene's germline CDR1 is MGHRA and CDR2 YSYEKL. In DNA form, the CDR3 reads TGCGCCAGCAGCCAAGGGCTAGCGTTTCCCTACGAGCAGTACTTC. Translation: CASSQGLAFPYEQYF.

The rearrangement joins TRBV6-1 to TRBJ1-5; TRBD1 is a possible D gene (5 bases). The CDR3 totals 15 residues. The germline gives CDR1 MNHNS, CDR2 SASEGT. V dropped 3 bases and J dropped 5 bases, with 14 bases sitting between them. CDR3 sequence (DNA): TGTGCCAGCAGTGAGGACCCGGTAGGGGATCAGCCCCAGCATTTT. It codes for CASSEDPVGDQPQHF.

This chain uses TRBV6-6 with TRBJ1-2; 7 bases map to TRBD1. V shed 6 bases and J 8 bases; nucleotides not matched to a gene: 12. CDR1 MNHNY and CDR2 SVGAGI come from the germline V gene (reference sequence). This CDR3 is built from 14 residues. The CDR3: CASSVEGGGYGYTF. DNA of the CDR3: TGTGCCAGCAGCGTAGAAGGGGGCGGGTACGGCTACACCTTC.

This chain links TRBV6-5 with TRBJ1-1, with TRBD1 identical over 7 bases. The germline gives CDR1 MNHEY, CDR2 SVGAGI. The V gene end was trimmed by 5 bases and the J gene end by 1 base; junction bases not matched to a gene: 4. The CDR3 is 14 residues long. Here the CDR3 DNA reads TGTGCCAGCAGTCAGACAGGGTCGAACACTGAAGCTTTCTTT. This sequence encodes CASSQTGSNTEAFF.

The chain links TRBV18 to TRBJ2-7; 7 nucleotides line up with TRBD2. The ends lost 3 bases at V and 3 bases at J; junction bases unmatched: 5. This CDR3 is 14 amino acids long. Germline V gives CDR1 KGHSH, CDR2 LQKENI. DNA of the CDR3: TGTGCCAGCTCACCGGGGACTATCGACTACGAGCAGTACTTC. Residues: CASSPGTIDYEQYF.

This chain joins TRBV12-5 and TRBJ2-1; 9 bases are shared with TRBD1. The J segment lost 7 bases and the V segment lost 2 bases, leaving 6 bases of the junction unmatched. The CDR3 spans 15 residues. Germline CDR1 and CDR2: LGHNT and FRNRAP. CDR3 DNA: TGTGCTAGTGGTTTGTATACAGGGGGCCGGAATGAGCAGTTCTTC. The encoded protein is CASGLYTGGRNEQFF. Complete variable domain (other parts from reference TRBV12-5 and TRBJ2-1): DARVTQTPRHKVTEMGQEVTMRCQPILGHNTVFWYRQTMMQGLELLAYFRNRAPLDDSGMPKDRFSAEMPDATLATLKIQPSEPRDSAVYFCASGLYTGGRNEQFFGPGTRLTVL.

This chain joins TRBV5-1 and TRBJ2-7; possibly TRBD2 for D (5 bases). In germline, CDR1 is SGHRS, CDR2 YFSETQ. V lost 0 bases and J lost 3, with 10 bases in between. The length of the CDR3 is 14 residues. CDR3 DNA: TGCGCCAGCAGCTTGGGGGCCGGGGTCTACGAGCAGTACTTC. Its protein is CASSLGAGVYEQYF. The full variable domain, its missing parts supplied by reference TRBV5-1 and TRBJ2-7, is KAGVTQTPRYLIKTRGQQVTLSCSPISGHRSVSWYQQTPGQGLQFLFEYFSETQRNKGNFPGRFSGRQFSNSRSEMNVSTLELGDSALYLCASSLGAGVYEQYFGPGTRLTVT.

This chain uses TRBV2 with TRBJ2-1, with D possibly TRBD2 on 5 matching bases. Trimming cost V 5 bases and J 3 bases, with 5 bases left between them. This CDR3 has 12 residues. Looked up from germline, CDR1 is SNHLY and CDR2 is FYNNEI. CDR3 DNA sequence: TGTGCCAGCAGTCGGGACTACAATGAGCAGTTCTTC. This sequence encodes CASSRDYNEQFF.

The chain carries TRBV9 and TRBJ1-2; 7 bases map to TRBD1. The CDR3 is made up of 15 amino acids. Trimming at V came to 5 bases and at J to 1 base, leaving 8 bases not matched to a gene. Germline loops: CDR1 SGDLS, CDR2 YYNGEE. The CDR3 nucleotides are TGTGCCAGCAGACAGACAGGGATAGGTAACTATGGCTACACCTTC. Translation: CASRQTGIGNYGYTF.

DNA of the CDR3: TGCGCCAGCAGCCCCCGAGCCCGGGACAGGGGTGATAGGCAGTACTTC. It translates to CASSPRARDRGDRQYF. The chain carries TRBV4-1 and TRBJ2-7; TRBD1 matches at 10 bases. From germline, CDR1 is MGHRA and CDR2 YSYEKL. There are 16 residues in the CDR3. The ends lost 4 bases at V and 9 bases at J; junction bases unmatched: 15.

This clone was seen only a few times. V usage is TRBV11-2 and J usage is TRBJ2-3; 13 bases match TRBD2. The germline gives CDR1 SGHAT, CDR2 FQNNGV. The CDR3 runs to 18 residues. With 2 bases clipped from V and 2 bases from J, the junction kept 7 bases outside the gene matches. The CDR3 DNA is TGTGCCAGCAGCTTACCCATAACTAGCGGGAGGGCCACAGATACGCAGTATTTT. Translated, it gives CASSLPITSGRATDTQYF.

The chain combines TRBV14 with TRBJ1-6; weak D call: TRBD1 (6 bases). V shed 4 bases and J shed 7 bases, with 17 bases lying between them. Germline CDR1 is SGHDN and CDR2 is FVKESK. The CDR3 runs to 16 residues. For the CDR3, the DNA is TGTGCCAGCAGCCTACGTCCAGGGGCAGGCAATTCACCCCTCCACTTT. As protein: CASSLRPGAGNSPLHF.

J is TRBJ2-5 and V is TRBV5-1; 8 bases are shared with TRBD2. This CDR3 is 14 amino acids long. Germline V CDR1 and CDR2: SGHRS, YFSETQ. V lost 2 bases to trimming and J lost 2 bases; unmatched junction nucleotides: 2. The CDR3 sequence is CASSLLAVQETQYF. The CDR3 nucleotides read TGCGCCAGCAGCTTACTAGCGGTTCAAGAGACCCAGTACTTC.

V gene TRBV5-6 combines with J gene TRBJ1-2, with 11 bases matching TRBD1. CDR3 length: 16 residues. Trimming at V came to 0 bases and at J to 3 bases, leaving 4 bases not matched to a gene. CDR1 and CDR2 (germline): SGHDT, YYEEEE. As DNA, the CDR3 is TGTGCCAGCAGCTTGGGGACAGGGGGCATGGACTATGGCTACACCTTC. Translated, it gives CASSLGTGGMDYGYTF.

Here the CDR3 reads CASREEGRSPYEQYF. DNA for the CDR3: TGCGCCAGCAGGGAGGAGGGCAGGTCACCCTACGAGCAGTACTTC. This chain uses TRBV10-2 with TRBJ2-7; D may be TRBD2 (6 bases). V lost 6 bases, J lost 2 bases, and 17 bases lay in between. The CDR3 runs to 15 residues. CDR1 WSHSY and CDR2 SAAADI come from the germline V gene.

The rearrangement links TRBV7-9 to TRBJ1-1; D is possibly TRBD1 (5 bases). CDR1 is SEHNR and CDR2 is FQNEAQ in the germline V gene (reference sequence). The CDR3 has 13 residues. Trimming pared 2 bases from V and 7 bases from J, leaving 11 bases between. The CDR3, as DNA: TGTGCCAGCAGCTTACCGGGACTTCATGAAGCTTTCTTT. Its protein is CASSLPGLHEAFF. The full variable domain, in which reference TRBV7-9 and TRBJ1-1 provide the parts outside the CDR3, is DTGVSQNPRHKITKRGQNVTFRCDPISEHNRLYWYRQTLGQGPEFLTYFQNEAQLEKSRLLSDRFSAERPKGSFSTLEIQRTEQGDSAMYLCASSLPGLHEAFFGQGTRLTVV.

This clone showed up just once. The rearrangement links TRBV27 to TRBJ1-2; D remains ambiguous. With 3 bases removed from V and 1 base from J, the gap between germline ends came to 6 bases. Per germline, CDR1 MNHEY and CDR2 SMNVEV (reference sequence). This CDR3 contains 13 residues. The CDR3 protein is CASSLRVNYGYTF. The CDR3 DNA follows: TGTGCCAGCAGTTTGAGAGTTAACTATGGCTACACCTTC.

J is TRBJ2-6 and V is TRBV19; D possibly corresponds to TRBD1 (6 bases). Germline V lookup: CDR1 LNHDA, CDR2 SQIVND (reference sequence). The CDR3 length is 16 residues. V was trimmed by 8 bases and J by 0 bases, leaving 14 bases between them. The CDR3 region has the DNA TGTGCCAGTCAGACAGGCTTTCGCTCTGGGGCCAACGTCCTGACTTTC. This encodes CASQTGFRSGANVLTF.

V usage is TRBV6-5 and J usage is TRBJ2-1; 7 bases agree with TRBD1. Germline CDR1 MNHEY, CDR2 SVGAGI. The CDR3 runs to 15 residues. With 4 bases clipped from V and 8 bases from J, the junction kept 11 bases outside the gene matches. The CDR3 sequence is CASSSYDRAKDEQFF. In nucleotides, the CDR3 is TGTGCCAGCAGTTCCTACGACAGGGCTAAGGATGAGCAGTTCTTC.

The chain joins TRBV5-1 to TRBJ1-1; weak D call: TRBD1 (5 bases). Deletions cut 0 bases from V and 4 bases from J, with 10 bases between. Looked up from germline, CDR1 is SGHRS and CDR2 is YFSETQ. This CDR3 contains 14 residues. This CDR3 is CASSLEQGSTEAFF. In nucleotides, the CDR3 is TGCGCCAGCAGCTTGGAGCAGGGCAGCACTGAAGCTTTCTTT.

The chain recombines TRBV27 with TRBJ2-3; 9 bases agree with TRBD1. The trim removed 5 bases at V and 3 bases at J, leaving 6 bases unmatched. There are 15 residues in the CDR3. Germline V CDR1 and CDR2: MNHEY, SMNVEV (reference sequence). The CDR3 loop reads CASSPYRGRTDTQYF. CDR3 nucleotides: TGTGCCAGCAGTCCGTACAGGGGGCGTACAGATACGCAGTATTTT.

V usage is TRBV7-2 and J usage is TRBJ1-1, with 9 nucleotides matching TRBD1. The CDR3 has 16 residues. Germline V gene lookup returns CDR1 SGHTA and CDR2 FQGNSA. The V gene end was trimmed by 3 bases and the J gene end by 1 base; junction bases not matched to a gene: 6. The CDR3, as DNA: TGTGCCAGCAGCTTCACAGGGGGCTTTTGGAACACTGAAGCTTTCTTT. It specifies CASSFTGGFWNTEAFF.

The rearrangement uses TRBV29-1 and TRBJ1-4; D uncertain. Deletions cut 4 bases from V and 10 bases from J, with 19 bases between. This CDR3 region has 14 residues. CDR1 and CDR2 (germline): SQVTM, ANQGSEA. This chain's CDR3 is CSVGPEGREGKLFF. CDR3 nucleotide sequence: TGCAGCGTTGGCCCTGAGGGTAGGGAAGGAAAACTGTTTTTT.